The source of this T cell receptor beta chain is a study of cytomegalovirus exposure and HLA in healthy donors. Points from the study as a whole: After further analysis at a later stage, roughly 16,000 TCR beta sequences were associated with HLA alleles at 0.05 false discovery rate. TCR beta chain V- and J-gene trimming was linked, in a later analysis, to a missense variant in DCLRE1C. In an earlier analysis, in 620 or so donors, most V segments appeared productive either ~87% or ~30% of the time.

It was with 60 Vbeta and 13 Jbeta primers that the PCR ran. Study processing details: As a later analysis found, there were 70 million to 90 million unique TCR beta chains, of which roughly 11 million were shared. Profiling relied on immunoSEQ multiplex PCR, and the TCRdb table lists in-frame clones only, not all of them. The V and J calls and clone size are taken from that table; D and trimming were inferred from the DNA. Seen here are around 150,000 clones, around 60% observed once, and the top ten hold 7% to 8.5%. The CDR3 covers 15 residues. Germline CDR1 is KGHSH and CDR2 is LQKENI. The V segment lost 3 bases and the J segment 1 base; nucleotides outside the gene matches: 4. Details on this clone: Its target is not known.

Sequencing was done on a sample of PBMCs. The J gene is TRBJ1-1, the V gene TRBV18, with TRBD1 identical over 8 bases. The clonotype was recovered from a woman between 55 and 75 years old in good health and CMV-seropositive. The CDR3 here is CASSPRQGSNTEAFF. CDR3 nucleotide sequence: TGTGCCAGCTCACCCAGACAGGGGTCGAACACTGAAGCTTTCTTT.